A selection of T cell receptor beta chains follows, all from one sample in a study of OX40 agonist ivuxolimab in advanced cancers. The method was immunoSEQ multiplex PCR; TCRdb's version includes in-frame clones alone and lacks a portion of them. The table includes 30,000 to 35,000 clones, roughly 84% detected once. The specimen was CD4+ or CD8+ T cells sorted from blood, collected in a trial of the OX40 agonist ivuxolimab. The receptors shown here come from an adult with an advanced solid tumor such as melanoma, head and neck, liver or kidney cancer. The CDR3 runs from the conserved cysteine through the conserved F or W. D genes are given only for firm matches. Clone size is not always given. Where it is, it says once, few, many or a class for expanded clones.

clone_size: .
v_call: TRBV23-1
d_call: .
j_call: TRBJ1-6
cdr3_aa: CASSPDTNSPLHF
cdr3_nt: TGCGCCAGCAGCCCCGACACGAATTCACCCCTCCACTTT

clone_size: .
v_call: TRBV5-6
d_call: TRBD1
j_call: TRBJ2-7
cdr3_aa: CASSFGTGEYEQYF
cdr3_nt: TGTGCCAGCAGCTTCGGGACAGGGGAATACGAGCAGTACTTC

clone_size: .
v_call: TRBV10-1
d_call: TRBD2
j_call: TRBJ2-7
cdr3_aa: CASSEPVSGGAAF
cdr3_nt: TGCGCCAGCAGTGAGCCCGTATCCGGGGGGGCCGCCTTC

clone_size: .
v_call: TRBV27
d_call: .
j_call: TRBJ1-2
cdr3_aa: CASSSSAALALKSAAGYTF
cdr3_nt: TGTGCCAGCAGTTCCTCAGCGGCACTGGCGCTTAAGTCCGCGGCTGGCTACACCTTC

clone_size: .
v_call: TRBV7-2
d_call: TRBD1
j_call: TRBJ2-7
cdr3_aa: CASSLGQDRAYEQYF
cdr3_nt: TGTGCCAGCAGCTTAGGACAAGACAGGGCCTACGAGCAGTACTTC

clone_size: .
v_call: TRBV7-9
d_call: .
j_call: TRBJ1-1
cdr3_aa: CASSARQRNTEAFF
cdr3_nt: TGTGCCAGCAGCGCCCGACAACGGAACACTGAAGCTTTCTTT

clone_size: once
v_call: TRBV14
d_call: TRBD1
j_call: TRBJ1-4
cdr3_aa: CASSRLTGGAGEKLFF
cdr3_nt: TGTGCCAGCAGCCGACTGACAGGGGGCGCCGGTGAAAAACTGTTTTTT

clone_size: .
v_call: TRBV28
d_call: .
j_call: TRBJ2-7
cdr3_aa: CASSLLPGTGLYEQYF
cdr3_nt: TGTGCCAGCAGTCTCCTTCCCGGGACGGGACTCTACGAGCAGTACTTC

clone_size: .
v_call: TRBV5-4
d_call: TRBD1
j_call: TRBJ2-7
cdr3_aa: CASSPPGQGSYEQYF
cdr3_nt: TGTGCCAGCAGTCCTCCGGGACAGGGCTCCTACGAGCAGTACTTC

clone_size: .
v_call: TRBV15
d_call: TRBD2
j_call: TRBJ2-1
cdr3_aa: CATSTGLAGIISYNEQFF
cdr3_nt: TGTGCCACCAGCACCGGACTAGCGGGGATAATCTCCTACAATGAGCAGTTCTTC

clone_size: .
v_call: TRBV19
d_call: .
j_call: TRBJ1-1
cdr3_aa: CASSMPAGQNTEAFF
cdr3_nt: TGTGCCAGTAGTATGCCCGCGGGACAGAACACTGAAGCTTTCTTT

clone_size: .
v_call: TRBV6-5
d_call: TRBD1
j_call: TRBJ1-4
cdr3_aa: CASSGQGAEKLFF
cdr3_nt: TGTGCCAGCAGCGGGCAGGGGGCCGAAAAACTGTTTTTT

clone_size: few
v_call: TRBV6-1
d_call: TRBD1
j_call: TRBJ2-7
cdr3_aa: CASSEETGGANEQYF
cdr3_nt: TGTGCCAGCAGTGAGGAAACAGGGGGCGCGAACGAGCAGTACTTC

clone_size: .
v_call: TRBV7-9
d_call: .
j_call: TRBJ2-3
cdr3_aa: CASSGATGYTQYF
cdr3_nt: TGTGCCAGCAGCGGCGCGACTGGCTATACGCAGTATTTT

clone_size: few
v_call: TRBV9
d_call: .
j_call: TRBJ2-7
cdr3_aa: CASSPRGSALNYEQYF
cdr3_nt: TGTGCCAGCAGCCCCCGGGGGTCGGCTCTCAATTACGAGCAGTACTTC

clone_size: .
v_call: TRBV9
d_call: .
j_call: TRBJ2-7
cdr3_aa: CASSPDGISYEQYF
cdr3_nt: TGTGCCAGCAGCCCCGACGGGATCTCCTACGAGCAGTACTTC

clone_size: once
v_call: TRBV28
d_call: TRBD1
j_call: TRBJ1-1
cdr3_aa: CASSSRTGGRMNTEAFF
cdr3_nt: TGTGCCAGCAGTTCCAGGACAGGGGGCCGTATGAACACTGAAGCTTTCTTT

clone_size: .
v_call: TRBV19
d_call: .
j_call: TRBJ2-1
cdr3_aa: CASSITVSSYNEQFF
cdr3_nt: TGTGCCAGTAGTATCACGGTGAGCTCCTACAATGAGCAGTTCTTC

clone_size: .
v_call: TRBV13
d_call: TRBD2
j_call: TRBJ2-3
cdr3_aa: CASSLVRTSGTATDTQYF
cdr3_nt: TGTGCCAGCAGCTTAGTCCGGACTAGCGGGACCGCCACAGATACGCAGTATTTT

clone_size: .
v_call: TRBV6-6
d_call: .
j_call: TRBJ1-1
cdr3_aa: CASSYSSLSGTEAFF
cdr3_nt: TGTGCCAGCAGTTACTCAAGTCTAAGTGGCACTGAAGCTTTCTTT

clone_size: .
v_call: TRBV2
d_call: .
j_call: TRBJ2-6
cdr3_aa: CASSTSSGANVLTF
cdr3_nt: TGTGCCAGCAGTACCAGCTCTGGGGCCAACGTCCTGACTTTC

clone_size: .
v_call: TRBV2
d_call: TRBD2
j_call: TRBJ2-1
cdr3_aa: CASSEASGIYNEQFF
cdr3_nt: TGTGCCAGCAGTGAAGCTAGCGGGATTTACAATGAGCAGTTCTTC

clone_size: .
v_call: TRBV12-5
d_call: .
j_call: TRBJ1-2
cdr3_aa: CASGLSGYGYTF
cdr3_nt: TGTGCTAGTGGTTTGTCGGGTTATGGCTACACCTTC

clone_size: .
v_call: TRBV7-3
d_call: .
j_call: TRBJ2-1
cdr3_aa: CASSSPPEVEQFF
cdr3_nt: TGTGCCAGCAGCTCCCCCCCAGAGGTTGAGCAGTTCTTC

clone_size: few
v_call: TRBV19
d_call: TRBD1
j_call: TRBJ2-3
cdr3_aa: CASSIRRGPDTQYF
cdr3_nt: TGTGCCAGTAGTATCCGCAGGGGGCCGGATACGCAGTATTTT

clone_size: .
v_call: TRBV15
d_call: .
j_call: TRBJ2-4
cdr3_aa: CATSRVGAGTNIQYF
cdr3_nt: TGTGCCACCAGCAGAGTGGGGGCGGGGACGAACATTCAGTACTTC

clone_size: .
v_call: TRBV14
d_call: .
j_call: TRBJ1-1
cdr3_aa: CASSQDAPGLMNTEAFF
cdr3_nt: TGTGCCAGCAGCCAAGACGCGCCAGGCCTTATGAACACTGAAGCTTTCTTT

clone_size: .
v_call: TRBV4-1
d_call: .
j_call: TRBJ2-3
cdr3_aa: CASRHRSGGTDTQYF
cdr3_nt: TGCGCCAGCCGCCACCGGAGCGGCGGGACAGATACGCAGTATTTT

clone_size: .
v_call: TRBV6-6
d_call: .
j_call: TRBJ1-1
cdr3_aa: CASSLTGIGRNTEAFF
cdr3_nt: TGTGCCAGCAGTCTTACAGGGATAGGAAGGAACACTGAAGCTTTCTTT

clone_size: .
v_call: TRBV9
d_call: .
j_call: TRBJ2-3
cdr3_aa: CASSVEGGPDTQYF
cdr3_nt: TGTGCCAGCAGCGTAGAAGGAGGGCCAGATACGCAGTATTTT

clone_size: .
v_call: TRBV29-1
d_call: TRBD2
j_call: TRBJ2-7
cdr3_aa: CSVDGSGSSYEQYF
cdr3_nt: TGCAGCGTTGACGGGAGCGGGAGTTCCTACGAGCAGTACTTC

clone_size: .
v_call: TRBV4-3
d_call: TRBD1
j_call: TRBJ2-7
cdr3_aa: CASSQGTGRYEQYF
cdr3_nt: TGCGCCAGCAGCCAAGGGACAGGGCGGTACGAGCAGTACTTC

clone_size: .
v_call: TRBV4-3
d_call: TRBD1
j_call: TRBJ1-2
cdr3_aa: CASSQDGTGRSVTF
cdr3_nt: TGCGCCAGCAGCCAAGATGGGACAGGCCGTTCGGTAACCTTC

clone_size: .
v_call: TRBV9
d_call: .
j_call: TRBJ2-7
cdr3_aa: CASSVAAGTGTYEQYF
cdr3_nt: TGTGCCAGCAGCGTAGCTGCAGGGACTGGGACCTACGAGCAGTACTTC

clone_size: .
v_call: TRBV5-5
d_call: .
j_call: TRBJ1-1
cdr3_aa: CASSLSVNTEAFF
cdr3_nt: TGTGCCAGCAGCTTGTCTGTAAACACTGAAGCTTTCTTT

clone_size: .
v_call: TRBV9
d_call: .
j_call: TRBJ1-5
cdr3_aa: CASSADLGFSPQHF
cdr3_nt: TGTGCCAGCAGCGCCGACCTGGGTTTTTCGCCCCAGCATTTT

clone_size: .
v_call: TRBV6-5
d_call: .
j_call: TRBJ1-5
cdr3_aa: CASTRGSGQPQHF
cdr3_nt: TGTGCCAGCACCAGGGGATCCGGCCAGCCCCAGCATTTT

clone_size: few
v_call: TRBV7-8
d_call: .
j_call: TRBJ1-1
cdr3_aa: CASSLTVGNTEAFF
cdr3_nt: TGTGCCAGCAGCTTAACCGTGGGGAACACTGAAGCTTTCTTT

clone_size: .
v_call: TRBV29-1
d_call: .
j_call: TRBJ2-3
cdr3_aa: CSVEADRPDTQYF
cdr3_nt: TGCAGCGTTGAGGCGGACCGCCCAGATACGCAGTATTTT

clone_size: .
v_call: TRBV4-1
d_call: TRBD1
j_call: TRBJ1-5
cdr3_aa: CASSHGQGRGQPQHF
cdr3_nt: TGCGCCAGCAGCCACGGACAGGGGAGGGGCCAGCCCCAGCATTTT

clone_size: .
v_call: TRBV9
d_call: TRBD1
j_call: TRBJ2-7
cdr3_aa: CASSPRTGGPEQYF
cdr3_nt: TGTGCCAGCAGCCCCCGGACAGGGGGCCCCGAGCAGTACTTC

clone_size: .
v_call: TRBV9
d_call: .
j_call: TRBJ2-2
cdr3_aa: CASSVVDGELFF
cdr3_nt: TGTGCCAGCAGCGTAGTGGACGGGGAGCTGTTTTTT